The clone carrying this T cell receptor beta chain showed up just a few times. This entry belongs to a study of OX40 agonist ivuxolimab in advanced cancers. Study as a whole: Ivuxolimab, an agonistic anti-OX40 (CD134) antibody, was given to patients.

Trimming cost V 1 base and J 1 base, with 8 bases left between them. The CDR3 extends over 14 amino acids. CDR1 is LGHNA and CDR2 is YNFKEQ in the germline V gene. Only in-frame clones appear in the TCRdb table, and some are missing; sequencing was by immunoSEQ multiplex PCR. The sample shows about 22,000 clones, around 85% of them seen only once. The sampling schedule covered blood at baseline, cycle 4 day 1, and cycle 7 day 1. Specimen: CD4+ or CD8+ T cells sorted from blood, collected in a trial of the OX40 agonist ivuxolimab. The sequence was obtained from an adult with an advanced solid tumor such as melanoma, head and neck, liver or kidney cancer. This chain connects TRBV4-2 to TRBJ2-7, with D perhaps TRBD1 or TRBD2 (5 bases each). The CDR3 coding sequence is TGTGCCAGCAGCCAAGGGGACGGATCCTACGAGCAGTACTTC. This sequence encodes CASSQGDGSYEQYF.